A selection of T cell receptor beta chains follows, all from one sample in a study of OX40 agonist ivuxolimab in advanced cancers. The data were produced by immunoSEQ multiplex PCR, yet TCRdb's version contains in-frame clones alone and is incomplete. The sample lists around 65,000 clones, around 90% seen once, with 5% in the top ten. The sequencing here drew on CD4+ or CD8+ T cells sorted from blood, taken in a trial of the OX40 agonist ivuxolimab. The receptors originated from an adult with an advanced solid tumor such as melanoma, head and neck, liver or kidney cancer. Each CDR3 is given with its conserved first and last residue. D genes are given only for firm matches. For some rows the clone size is stated as once, few or many, or as a class when expanded; others skip it.

TRBJ2-2 | 16 | NA | NA | TRBV5-4 | TGTGCCAGCAGCTTGGTTTCCAGCGGACACACCGGGGAGCTGTTTTTT | CASSLVSSGHTGELFF
TRBJ1-4 | 13 | TRBD1 | NA | TRBV9 | TGTGCCAGCAGCACCCGGGACAGGGAAAAACTGTTTTTT | CASSTRDREKLFF
TRBJ1-1 | 14 | NA | NA | TRBV27 | TGTGCCAGCAGCCCAGGTACAGCGAACACTGAAGCTTTCTTT | CASSPGTANTEAFF
TRBJ1-3 | 12 | NA | NA | TRBV28 | TGTGCCAGCAGCGTCTCTGGAAACACCATATATTTT | CASSVSGNTIYF
TRBJ2-5 | 14 | NA | NA | TRBV6-1 | TGTGCCAGCAGTGAGGTTCTCAGCGGGGAGACCCAGTACTTC | CASSEVLSGETQYF
TRBJ1-1 | 15 | NA | NA | TRBV25-1 | TGTGCCAGCAGTCGTTATAGGGTGGGGAACACTGAAGCTTTCTTT | CASSRYRVGNTEAFF
TRBJ2-1 | 17 | TRBD2 | NA | TRBV5-1 | TGCGCCAGCAGCTGGAAGCCGACTAGCGGGAAGGGGAATGAGCAGTTCTTC | CASSWKPTSGKGNEQFF
TRBJ2-2 | 15 | NA | NA | TRBV7-3 | TGTGCCAGCAGCTTAAAGCTGGGAAACACCGGGGAGCTGTTTTTT | CASSLKLGNTGELFF
TRBJ1-2 | 16 | TRBD1 | NA | TRBV5-4 | TGTGCCAGCAGCTTAGATTTGAGGACAGGGGAAAGGGGCTACACCTTC | CASSLDLRTGERGYTF
TRBJ1-6 | 13 | NA | NA | TRBV10-2 | TGCGCCAGCGGTAGGGGGGAAAATTCACCCCTCCACTTT | CASGRGENSPLHF
TRBJ2-7 | 14 | TRBD1 | once | TRBV7-9 | TGTGCCAGCAGCCCCCGGGACAGGGGCGACGAGCAGTACTTC | CASSPRDRGDEQYF
TRBJ2-1 | 15 | NA | NA | TRBV7-3 | TGTGCCAGCAGCTTAACTAGCAACACCTACAATGAGCAGTTCTTC | CASSLTSNTYNEQFF
TRBJ2-1 | 15 | NA | NA | TRBV30 | TGTGCCTGGAGAAGGGGGAGGATCCCCGCCCAAGAGCAGTTCTTC | CAWRRGRIPAQEQFF
TRBJ2-7 | 15 | TRBD1 | NA | TRBV28 | TGTGCCAGCAGGGCTAACAGGGGCTACTTTTACGAGCAGTACTTC | CASRANRGYFYEQYF
TRBJ1-1 | 14 | TRBD1 | NA | TRBV4-3 | TGCGCCAGCAGCTCAAAACAGGGGGGCACTGAAGCTTTCTTT | CASSSKQGGTEAFF
TRBJ2-7 | 16 | TRBD1 | once | TRBV7-2 | TGTGCCAGCAGCTTCGGGACAGGGGGGTCCTCCTACGAGCAGTACTTC | CASSFGTGGSSYEQYF
TRBJ2-5 | 13 | TRBD1 | NA | TRBV2 | TGTGCCAGCAGAGACAGGGTGGAAGAGACCCAGTACTTC | CASRDRVEETQYF
TRBJ2-4 | 13 | NA | NA | TRBV6-6 | TGTGCCAGCAGTCCCTCGGCCCTAAACATTCAGTACTTC | CASSPSALNIQYF
TRBJ1-6 | 16 | NA | NA | TRBV2 | TGTGCCAGCAGTGATATGAGGGCCGGGATTAATTCACCCCTCCACTTT | CASSDMRAGINSPLHF
TRBJ2-3 | 15 | NA | NA | TRBV2 | TGTGCCAGCAGTGATGGGTGGGAAGGCACAGATACGCAGTATTTT | CASSDGWEGTDTQYF
TRBJ1-1 | 17 | NA | NA | TRBV10-1 | TGCGCCAGCAGCCCTACCGCACAGCTCTTTATGAACACTGAAGCTTTCTTT | CASSPTAQLFMNTEAFF
TRBJ2-7 | 15 | TRBD1 | few | TRBV28 | TGTGCCAGCAGGCCGGGACAGGGGGCTAGGTACGAGCAGTACTTC | CASRPGQGARYEQYF
TRBJ1-2 | 12 | TRBD1 | once | TRBV28 | TGTGCCATCACGAGGACAGGGGTTGGCTACACCTTC | CAITRTGVGYTF
TRBJ1-2 | 14 | TRBD1 | NA | TRBV27 | TGTGCCAGCAGGGGGACAGCGCCTAACTATGGCTACACCTTC | CASRGTAPNYGYTF
TRBJ2-3 | 15 | TRBD1 | NA | TRBV11-3 | TGTGCCAGCAGCCCTCGGACAGGGGGCGCAGATACGCAGTATTTT | CASSPRTGGADTQYF
TRBJ1-2 | 13 | NA | NA | TRBV12-5 | TGTGCTAGTGGTCCCGTGGGCCGGGATGGCTACACCTTC | CASGPVGRDGYTF
TRBJ1-6 | 12 | NA | NA | TRBV10-3 | TGTGCCAGCAGCCCCCCTCGGGCACCCCTCCACTTT | CASSPPRAPLHF
TRBJ2-2 | 17 | NA | NA | TRBV5-1 | TGCGCCAGCAGCTTGGTTTTCGTCCAGCCGAACACCGGGGAGCTGTTTTTT | CASSLVFVQPNTGELFF
TRBJ2-3 | 16 | TRBD2 | once | TRBV7-9 | TGTGCCAGCAGCGTAAATAGCGGGAGCGGCACAGATACGCAGTATTTT | CASSVNSGSGTDTQYF
TRBJ2-5 | 16 | TRBD1 | NA | TRBV6-5 | TGTGCCAGCAGTTACCTGGGACAGGGTACACAAGAGACCCAGTACTTC | CASSYLGQGTQETQYF
TRBJ2-5 | 17 | TRBD2 | NA | TRBV28 | TGTGCCAGCAGTGTAGTGACTAGCGGGGGGCCCTGGGAGACCCAGTACTTC | CASSVVTSGGPWETQYF
TRBJ2-7 | 13 | NA | NA | TRBV11-1 | TGTGCCAGCAGCCAGGACGGTACCTACGAGCAGTACTTC | CASSQDGTYEQYF
TRBJ2-5 | 17 | TRBD2 | NA | TRBV27 | TGTGCCAGCAGCGCCGGGACTAGCGGGAGGGCCTGGGAGACCCAGTACTTC | CASSAGTSGRAWETQYF
TRBJ1-2 | 15 | NA | NA | TRBV6-5 | TGTGCCAGCAGCTCAGTCCGGACGGCCAACTATGGCTACACCTTC | CASSSVRTANYGYTF
TRBJ2-3 | 15 | TRBD2 | NA | TRBV5-1 | TGCGCCAGCAGAAAACCGGGACTAGCCACAGATACGCAGTATTTT | CASRKPGLATDTQYF
TRBJ1-3 | 12 | NA | NA | TRBV11-2 | TGTGCCAGCAGCCTCTCGGGAAACACCATATATTTT | CASSLSGNTIYF
TRBJ1-5 | 17 | TRBD1 | NA | TRBV15 | TGTGCCACCAGCAGAAAGGGGGACAGGGGTCACGGTCAGCCCCAGCATTTT | CATSRKGDRGHGQPQHF
TRBJ2-1 | 12 | NA | NA | TRBV28 | TGTGCCAGCAGTTATCGGTACAATGAGCAGTTCTTC | CASSYRYNEQFF
TRBJ2-2 | 16 | NA | NA | TRBV7-2 | TGTGCCAGCAGTCGTGGGGACACACAAGGCACCGGGGAGCTGTTTTTT | CASSRGDTQGTGELFF
TRBJ1-4 | 15 | TRBD1 | few | TRBV14 | TGTGCCAGCAGCCAGAAAGGGGGCGCGGGTGAAAAACTGTTTTTT | CASSQKGGAGEKLFF
TRBJ2-1 | 19 | NA | NA | TRBV12-5 | TGTGCTAGTGGTATAAACTCTCCCTCACAGCGTCACTCCTACAATGAGCAGTTCTTC | CASGINSPSQRHSYNEQFF
TRBJ1-2 | 14 | NA | NA | TRBV5-1 | TGCGCCAGCAGCTTGGTAGGCAGGGGCCGTGGCTACACCTTC | CASSLVGRGRGYTF
TRBJ2-4 | 15 | NA | NA | TRBV19 | TGTGCCAGTAGCGTACCCGGGGTAGGCAAAAACATTCAGTACTTC | CASSVPGVGKNIQYF
TRBJ2-7 | 15 | NA | NA | TRBV28 | TGTGCCAGCAGTTTATTCGCAGTGAGCTCCTACGAGCAGTACTTC | CASSLFAVSSYEQYF
TRBJ1-3 | 15 | NA | NA | TRBV7-8 | TGTGCCAGCAGCTTAACCCAGGTCCCTGGAAACACCATATATTTT | CASSLTQVPGNTIYF
TRBJ2-1 | 15 | NA | NA | TRBV6-5 | TGTGCCAGCAGTTCTACAGGCGGCTCCTACAATGAGCAGTTCTTC | CASSSTGGSYNEQFF
TRBJ2-7 | 15 | TRBD1 | NA | TRBV28 | TGTGCCAGCAGTCCCCGGGACAGGGTAACCTACGAGCAGTACTTC | CASSPRDRVTYEQYF
TRBJ1-1 | 14 | NA | NA | TRBV7-6 | TGTGCCAGCAGCCAGCAGGGGAAACACACTGAAGCTTTCTTT | CASSQQGKHTEAFF
TRBJ2-1 | 17 | NA | NA | TRBV7-8 | TGTGCCAGCAGCTTGTTCAGGGGCGAACCCTCCTACAATGAGCAGTTCTTC | CASSLFRGEPSYNEQFF
TRBJ1-2 | 13 | NA | NA | TRBV6-1 | TGTGCCAGCAGTGCGTTTCAGGGGTATGGCTACACCTTC | CASSAFQGYGYTF
TRBJ1-1 | 11 | NA | NA | TRBV6-1 | TGTGCCAGCAGTGATATAGGTTTGACTTTCTTT | CASSDIGLTFF
TRBJ1-3 | 14 | NA | NA | TRBV18 | TGTGCCAGCTCAGACGAGAGCTCTGGAAACACCATATATTTT | CASSDESSGNTIYF
TRBJ1-1 | 15 | NA | NA | TRBV4-3 | TGCGCCAGCAGCCAAGATCGGGAGGGTAACGGTGAAGCTTTCTTT | CASSQDREGNGEAFF
TRBJ1-3 | 14 | TRBD1 | NA | TRBV7-2 | TGTGCCAGCAGAACCGGGACAGGGGTGGACACCATATATTTT | CASRTGTGVDTIYF
TRBJ2-1 | 16 | TRBD2 | NA | TRBV19 | TGTGCCAGTAGTGTAGGGACTAGCGGACTCTACAATGAGCAGTTCTTC | CASSVGTSGLYNEQFF
TRBJ2-7 | 15 | NA | NA | TRBV5-1 | TGCGCCAGCAGCTTGGCCCCCGGACAGTATTACGAGCAGTACTTC | CASSLAPGQYYEQYF
TRBJ1-1 | 12 | NA | NA | TRBV12-5 | TGTGCTAGTGGACGCGCAAGGGCTGAAGCTTTCTTT | CASGRARAEAFF
TRBJ1-4 | 13 | TRBD1 | once | TRBV6-1 | TGTGCCAGCAGGACAGGGGGTAGCGGAAAACTGTTTTTT | CASRTGGSGKLFF
TRBJ2-3 | 12 | NA | NA | TRBV6-1 | TGTGCCAGCAGTGACAGAACAGATACGCAGTATTTT | CASSDRTDTQYF
TRBJ1-2 | 14 | NA | NA | TRBV6-1 | TGTGCCAGCAGTGAAATGGGGTCCAACTATGGCTACACCTTC | CASSEMGSNYGYTF